The 12 T cell receptor beta chains listed next were all sequenced from one sample in a study of PD-1 blockade in classical Hodgkin lymphoma. Sequenced by immunoSEQ multiplex PCR; TCRdb stores in-frame clones only, minus some. The table shows around 65,000 clones, with about 91% occurring only once. Brentuximab vedotin exposure varied, and every patient relapsed after autologous stem cell transplantation. Here the sequenced sample was peripheral blood mononuclear cells (PBMCs), taken at baseline. These receptors were collected from a human donor with classical Hodgkin lymphoma.

This clone has a handful of counts. This chain uses TRBV19 with TRBJ2-2; TRBD1 matches at 9 bases. This CDR3 contains 15 residues. Germline CDR1 and CDR2: LNHDA and SQIVND (reference sequence). V lost 1 base, J lost 4 bases, and 1 base stayed unmatched. CDR3 nucleotides: TGTGCCAGTAGTATAGGGACAGGGGCCACCGGGGAGCTGTTTTTT. Translating gives CASSIGTGATGELFF.

The genes are TRBV27 and TRBJ2-1, with D possibly matching TRBD2 (6 bases). Trimming stripped 0 bases from V and 3 bases from J, with 6 bases between. The CDR3 contains 14 residues. Germline assignment: CDR1 MNHEY and CDR2 SMNVEV (reference sequence). The CDR3 DNA reads TGTGCCAGCAGTTTATCGCGGGGCTACAATGAGCAGTTCTTC. This translates into CASSLSRGYNEQFF.

The chain combines TRBV28 with TRBJ2-1; D gene unclear. V was shortened by 3 bases and J by 3 bases, with 15 bases between the two germline ends. Germline V lookup: CDR1 MDHEN, CDR2 SYDVKM. The CDR3 has 16 amino acids. The CDR3 sequence is CASSFRHHLLYNEQFF. CDR3 in DNA: TGTGCCAGCAGTTTTCGACACCACCTCCTCTACAATGAGCAGTTCTTC.

This clone was seen only a few times. This chain joins TRBV11-2 and TRBJ2-2; no definite D call. Trimming left V 4 bases short and J 2 bases short, with 5 bases between. The CDR3 runs 13 residues. Germline-derived CDR1 and CDR2 are SGHAT and FQNNGV. The CDR3 loop reads CASSSLNTGELFF. Written as DNA, the CDR3 is TGTGCCAGCAGCTCCCTTAACACCGGGGAGCTGTTTTTT. Full variable domain (rest looked up from reference TRBV11-2 and TRBJ2-2): EAGVAQSPRYKIIEKRQSVAFWCNPISGHATLYWYQQILGQGPKLLIQFQNNGVVDDSQLPKDRFSAERLKGVDSTLKIQPAKLEDSAVYLCASSSLNTGELFFGEGSRLTVL.

The chain uses TRBV11-1 and TRBJ1-1; unclear D gene. Germline CDR1 is SGHAT and CDR2 is FQDESV (reference sequence). CDR3 length equals 14 residues. Trimming removed 5 bases at V and 4 bases at J, with 14 bases between. CDR3 residues: CASSPSGGFTEAFF. CDR3 DNA: TGTGCCAGCAGCCCAAGCGGTGGCTTCACTGAAGCTTTCTTT.

This chain connects TRBV9 to TRBJ1-6; D perhaps matches TRBD1 (5 bases). From germline, CDR1 is SGDLS and CDR2 YYNGEE. The CDR3 is 12 amino acids. V shed 8 bases and J shed 9 bases, with 12 bases lying between them. CDR3 in amino acids: CASSSGISPLHF. CDR3 coding DNA: TGTGCCAGTTCCTCAGGGATTTCACCCCTCCACTTT. Full variable domain (rest looked up from reference TRBV9 and TRBJ1-6): DSGVTQTPKHLITATGQRVTLRCSPRSGDLSVYWYQQSLDQGLQFLIQYYNGEERAKGNILERFSAQQFPDLHSELNLSSLELGDSALYFCASSSGISPLHFGNGTRLTVT.

In the case of this clone: Other nucleotide sequences from this sample produce the same CDR3. The chain uses TRBV7-9 and TRBJ2-3; D remains unclear. The V end was cut by 2 bases, the J end by 4 bases, with 1 base between. Per the germline V gene, CDR1 is SEHNR and CDR2 is FQNEAQ (reference sequence). This CDR3 is built from 11 residues. For the CDR3, the DNA is TGTGCCAGCAGCTTACCAGATACGCAGTATTTT. Amino acids: CASSLPDTQYF.

This clone showed up just once. The rearrangement uses TRBV5-1 and TRBJ2-5; 9 bases agree with TRBD2. The J call is in doubt because the DNA end fits TRBJ2-7 better. Germline-derived CDR1 and CDR2 are SGHRS and YFSETQ. The CDR3 is 17 residues long. CDR3 residues: CASSASKGAREGYEQYF. The CDR3, as DNA: TGCGCCAGCAGCGCCTCCAAGGGGGCGCGGGAGGGCTACGAGCAGTACTTC.

The chain recombines TRBV6-4 with TRBJ2-3; 7 bases map to TRBD2. The V segment lost 0 bases and the J segment 0 bases; nucleotides outside the gene matches: 0. Germline V lookup: CDR1 MRHNA, CDR2 SNTAGT. This CDR3 is built from 15 residues. The CDR3: CASSDSRGSTDTQYF. The CDR3 DNA is TGTGCCAGCAGTGACTCGCGGGGGAGCACAGATACGCAGTATTTT.

This chain connects TRBV29-1 to TRBJ2-7; tentative D call: TRBD2 (6 bases). The germline gives CDR1 SQVTM, CDR2 ANQGSEA. V gave up 7 bases and J gave up 2 bases, with 24 bases separating them. CDR3 size: 16 residues. The CDR3 DNA reads TGCAGCGCGGAGGACCTCCGGGACGGACTAACCTACGAGCAGTACTTC. This encodes CSAEDLRDGLTYEQYF.

The chain joins TRBV28 to TRBJ1-2; the D gene is possibly TRBD1 (6 bases). Trimming took 1 base from V and 2 from J, leaving 11 bases between them. This CDR3 is built from 15 residues. CDR1 and CDR2 from the germline V gene are MDHEN and SYDVKM. The CDR3 spells CASSLSSGVNYGYTF. The CDR3, as DNA: TGTGCCAGCAGTTTATCTTCAGGGGTAAACTATGGCTACACCTTC.

The V call is TRBV5-6, the J call TRBJ1-3; 8 nucleotides match TRBD1. Unmatched junction bases numbered 8, after V lost 4 bases and J lost 2 bases. This CDR3 is built from 16 residues. The germline V gene has CDR1 SGHDT and CDR2 YYEEEE. In nucleotides, the CDR3 is TGTGCCAGCAGCGGATACAGGGGGATGACTGGAAACACCATATATTTT. It specifies CASSGYRGMTGNTIYF.